One sample yielded the 32 T cell receptor beta chains listed below, sequenced in a study of blood T cells in healthy people across ages. The use of a sample-barcoded 5' primer and a J-beta primer mix characterized a second PCR of roughly 7 to 12 cycles. TCRdb reprocessed the 5' RACE reads via MiXCR and lists one record per CDR3 protein. The data show some 1.4 million distinct CDR3 sequences, roughly 45% seen once. The sequenced sample consisted of blood. These receptors all come from a woman under 30 in good health.

This rearrangement joins TRBV4-1 to TRBJ2-5; D is ambiguous. Between the trimmed V and J ends, which lost 5 bases and 7 bases, there was a span of 23 bases. This CDR3 spans 16 amino acids. The germline gives CDR1 MGHRA, CDR2 YSYEKL. In nucleotides, the CDR3 is TGCGCCAGCAGCGACCCTTTGAAAGAGGCGATTCGGACCCAGTACTTC. This translates into CASSDPLKEAIRTQYF.

J is TRBJ2-1 and V is TRBV3-1; TRBD2 aligns across 11 bases. V lost 3 bases and J lost 7; bases outside the gene matches: 2. The CDR3 spans 14 residues. Germline values: CDR1 LGHDT, CDR2 YNNKEL (reference sequence). CDR3 sequence: CASSQGTSGNEQFF. CDR3 bases: TGTGCCAGCAGCCAGGGGACTAGCGGAAATGAGCAGTTCTTC.

J is TRBJ2-4 and V is TRBV7-9; D unresolved. Germline lookup yields CDR1 SEHNR and CDR2 FQNEAQ (reference sequence). CDR3 length: 11 residues. With 2 bases removed from V and 8 bases from J, the gap between germline ends came to 4 bases. The DNA of the CDR3 is TGTGCCAGCAGCTTAAGGGACATTCAGTACTTC. Translated: CASSLRDIQYF.

The chain combines TRBV6-4 with TRBJ2-1; 8 bases are shared with TRBD2. The CDR3 has 13 amino acids. V gave up 6 bases and J gave up 11 bases; unmatched junction bases: 9. Germline CDR1 is MRHNA and CDR2 is SNTAGT. The CDR3 protein is CASSETSAVQQFF. DNA of the CDR3: TGTGCCAGCAGCGAGACTAGCGCGGTACAGCAGTTCTTC.

There are many counts of this clonotype. The V and J genes are TRBV2 and TRBJ2-3, with D perhaps matching TRBD1 or TRBD2 (6 bases each). This CDR3 region has 12 residues. Trimming took 8 bases from V and 4 from J, leaving 10 bases between them. Germline V lookup: CDR1 SNHLY, CDR2 FYNNEI. The CDR3 spells CASSRGADTQYF. As DNA, the CDR3 is TGTGCCAGCTCAAGGGGGGCAGATACGCAGTATTTT.

This chain joins TRBV6-2 or TRBV6-3 and TRBJ2-3; D ambiguous. This CDR3 is built from 11 residues. Germline loops: CDR1 MNHEY, CDR2 SVGEGT. Between the trimmed V and J ends, which lost 8 bases and 5 bases, there was a span of 8 bases. The CDR3 coding sequence is TGTGCCAGCGACTCGGGAGATACGCAGTATTTT. As protein: CASDSGDTQYF.

The V gene is TRBV12-3 or TRBV12-4, the J gene TRBJ2-2, with a weak D call TRBD2 (6 bases). The CDR3 is 15 residues long. The V gene lost 7 bases and the J gene lost 5 bases, with 17 bases spanning the gap. CDR3 in DNA: TGTGCCAGCACATCCGCCGGGAGCGGGACCGGGGAGCTGTTTTTT. Translated: CASTSAGSGTGELFF.

The chain uses TRBV15 and TRBJ2-1, with 8 bases identical to TRBD2. Germline assignment: CDR1 LNHNV and CDR2 YYDKDF (reference sequence). The CDR3 consists of 17 residues. With 0 bases clipped from V and 8 bases from J, the junction kept 12 bases outside the gene matches. The CDR3 DNA sequence: TGTGCCACCAGCAGAGAGGGTTTTTGGACTAGCAACCATGAGCAGTTCTTC. Its protein is CATSREGFWTSNHEQFF.

The rearrangement uses TRBV10-3 and TRBJ1-2; D not certain. This CDR3 has 15 residues. The V gene lost 4 bases and the J gene lost 2 bases, with 14 bases spanning the gap. Germline-derived CDR1 and CDR2 are ENHRY and SYGVKD. CDR3 sequence: CAISGQVGNNYGYTF. The CDR3 nucleotides read TGTGCCATCAGTGGTCAAGTGGGTAACAACTATGGCTACACCTTC.

V and J are TRBV6-4 and TRBJ2-1, with 11 positions matching TRBD2. Germline V gene sequence: CDR1 MRHNA, CDR2 SNTAGT. The ends lost 7 bases at V and 10 bases at J; junction bases unmatched: 9. This CDR3 is 14 amino acids long. This CDR3 reads CASTLAGGPGEQFF. The CDR3, as DNA: TGTGCCAGCACCTTAGCGGGGGGGCCGGGAGAGCAGTTCTTC.

The rearrangement joins TRBV7-2 to TRBJ2-1, with D perhaps matching TRBD1 (6 bases). The V gene's germline CDR1 is SGHTA and CDR2 FQGNSA. V lost 5 bases and J lost 0, with 17 bases in between. The CDR3 spans 17 residues. The chain's CDR3 is CASSPDRRWPSYNEQFF. For the CDR3, the DNA is TGTGCCAGCAGCCCCGACAGGCGGTGGCCCTCCTACAATGAGCAGTTCTTC.

This clonotype was counted once. The rearrangement uses TRBV19 and TRBJ2-7, with a tentative D call TRBD2 (6 bases). CDR3 length equals 14 residues. Germline loops: CDR1 LNHDA, CDR2 SQIVND (reference sequence). V shed 5 bases and J shed 4 bases, with 15 bases lying between them. CDR3 sequence reads: CASSRLVGGYEQYF. The CDR3 DNA reads TGTGCCAGTAGTCGACTAGTCGGGGGATACGAGCAGTACTTC.

The chain combines TRBV20-1 with TRBJ2-3; D gene ambiguous. The CDR3 spans 10 residues. CDR1 is DFQATT, CDR2 SNEGSKA, per germline (reference sequence). V gave up 7 bases and J gave up 2 bases, with 4 bases separating them. CDR3 in amino acids: CSVYTDTQYF. CDR3 bases: TGCAGTGTATACACAGATACGCAGTATTTT.

This sequence joins TRBV5-1 and TRBJ2-7, with a possible D match to TRBD2 (6 bases). The germline V gene encodes CDR1 SGHRS and CDR2 YFSETQ. The CDR3 covers 13 residues. The V end lost 4 bases, the J end lost 3 bases, and 11 bases lay between the germline ends. This CDR3 is CASSTGRYYEQYF. For the CDR3, the DNA is TGCGCCAGCAGCACGGGGAGGTACTACGAGCAGTACTTC.

This clonotype was picked up a small number of times. The chain couples TRBV12-3 or TRBV12-4 to TRBJ2-1; a weak D match, TRBD1 (7 bases). The CDR3 length is 13 residues. The V end lost 2 bases, the J end lost 9 bases, and 11 bases lay between the germline ends. Here the CDR3 DNA reads TGTGCCAGCAGTTTAATCCAGGGGGGTGAGCAGTTCTTC. Its translation: CASSLIQGGEQFF.

The chain carries TRBV2 and TRBJ2-3; the D gene is possibly TRBD2 (6 bases). The CDR3 sequence is 15 residues long. Trimming stripped 3 bases from V and 10 bases from J, with 20 bases between. Germline V gene lookup returns CDR1 SNHLY and CDR2 FYNNEI. Here the CDR3 reads CASSEGRAGHEAQYF. In DNA form, the CDR3 reads TGTGCCAGCAGTGAGGGACGAGCGGGCCATGAGGCGCAGTATTTT.

A word on this clonotype: This clone may be a read error of a much larger clone one base away. This chain connects TRBV25-1 to TRBJ1-2, with D possibly being TRBD1 (6 bases). CDR3 length: 14 amino acids. The germline gives CDR1 MGHDK, CDR2 SYGVNS. Between the trimmed V and J ends, which lost 1 base and 6 bases, there was a span of 12 bases. DNA of the CDR3: TGTGCCAGCAGTGAATTGAACAGGGAAGATGGCTACACCTTC. Amino acid sequence: CASSELNREDGYTF.

The chain couples TRBV12-3 or TRBV12-4 to TRBJ1-3; D is possibly TRBD1 (5 bases). V dropped 5 bases and J dropped 4 bases, with 9 bases sitting between them. This CDR3 is 13 amino acids long. In DNA form, the CDR3 reads TGTGCCAGCAGTACAGGCGGCGGAAACACCATATATTTT. It specifies CASSTGGGNTIYF.

J is TRBJ1-2 and V is TRBV12-3 or TRBV12-4; D might be TRBD1 (6 bases). Trimming removed 3 bases at V and 5 bases at J, with 19 bases between. The CDR3 consists of 16 residues. The CDR3 region is CASSLPGAGGGYGYTF. For the CDR3, the DNA is TGTGCCAGCAGTTTGCCCGGGGCGGGGGGCGGTTATGGCTACACCTTC.

J is TRBJ2-1 and V is TRBV4-1, with 10 bases identical to TRBD2. The CDR3 contains 19 residues. Germline values: CDR1 MGHRA, CDR2 YSYEKL. J was trimmed by 0 bases and V by 0 bases; bases with no gene match: 8. The DNA of the CDR3 is TGCGCCAGCAGCCAAGAACCCCCTAGCGGGGGTCCCTCCTACAATGAGCAGTTCTTC. Protein: CASSQEPPSGGPSYNEQFF.

Worth noting for this clonotype: This may be a read error, as it is one base from a much larger clone. This rearrangement joins TRBV7-2 to TRBJ2-3; D remains unclear. This CDR3 spans 12 amino acids. Germline CDR1 reads SGHTA; CDR2 reads FQGNSA. V was trimmed by 7 bases and J by 2 bases, leaving 7 bases between them. This CDR3 reads CASNFHTDTQYF. In DNA form, the CDR3 reads TGTGCCAGCAACTTCCACACAGATACGCAGTATTTT.

The chain has TRBV2 and TRBJ1-6; D uncertain. CDR3 length: 14 amino acids. The V gene's germline CDR1 is SNHLY and CDR2 FYNNEI. Trimming shortened V by 7 bases and J by 9 bases, and 16 bases separated the two germline ends. The CDR3 spells CASTLGDRASPLHF. The DNA of the CDR3 is TGTGCCAGCACGTTGGGTGATCGAGCTTCACCCCTCCACTTT. The full variable domain, its missing parts supplied by reference TRBV2 and TRBJ1-6, is EPEVTQTPSHQVTQMGQEVILRCVPISNHLYFYWYRQILGQKVEFLVSFYNNEISEKSEIFDDQFSVERPDGSNFTLKIRSTKLEDSAMYFCASTLGDRASPLHFGNGTRLTVT.

This clonotype was found a few times. V and J are TRBV6-1 and TRBJ2-3; 7 nucleotides align to TRBD1. The germline V gene encodes CDR1 MNHNS and CDR2 SASEGT. With V trimmed by 4 bases and J by 8 bases, 3 bases remained unmatched. The CDR3 contains 12 residues. The DNA of the CDR3 is TGTGCCAGCAGTGCAGGGGGACGTACGCAGTATTTT. Its translation: CASSAGGRTQYF.

This chain connects TRBV20-1 to TRBJ2-7; D may be TRBD1 (6 bases). Trimming removed 6 bases at V and 0 bases at J, with 12 bases between. This CDR3 region has 13 residues. CDR1 is DFQATT and CDR2 is SNEGSKA in the germline V gene (reference sequence). CDR3 loop: CSAGQHFSYEQYF. Written as DNA, the CDR3 is TGCAGTGCCGGACAGCACTTCTCCTACGAGCAGTACTTC.

The V call is TRBV9, the J call TRBJ2-5; D remains ambiguous. This CDR3 spans 16 amino acids. V was pared by 0 bases and J by 1 base, with 13 bases between. Germline CDR1 SGDLS, CDR2 YYNGEE. CDR3 nucleotides: TGTGCCAGCAGCGTAGGAAAGAGAGGTGTCCAAGAGACCCAGTACTTC. This codes for CASSVGKRGVQETQYF.

V and J are TRBV12-3 or TRBV12-4 and TRBJ2-3, with a tentative D call TRBD2 (5 bases). The CDR3 has 15 residues. V gave up 8 bases and J gave up 0 bases, with 15 bases separating them. The CDR3 DNA reads as TGTGCCAGCCAAACCGGGGAAACTAGCACAGATACGCAGTATTTT. Translating it yields CASQTGETSTDTQYF.

Details on this clonotype: An end of the junction differs from the germline gene, which may be a read error. The rearrangement uses TRBV7-9 and TRBJ2-7; TRBD2 aligns across 10 bases. CDR3 length equals 16 residues. Germline V gives CDR1 SEHNR, CDR2 FQNEAQ (reference sequence). CDR3 in amino acids: CTSSLGPLAGAHEQYF. DNA for the CDR3: TGTACCAGCAGCTTAGGTCCCCTAGCGGGGGCCCACGAGCAGTACTTC.

The chain recombines TRBV7-9 with TRBJ1-2; 10 nucleotides align to TRBD1. CDR3 size: 16 residues. Germline CDR1 SEHNR, CDR2 FQNEAQ (reference sequence). With V trimmed by 5 bases and J by 3 bases, 9 bases remained unmatched. The CDR3 coding sequence is TGTGCCAGCAGCCCCCGGACAGGGGGTTTCGACTATGGCTACACCTTC. This sequence encodes CASSPRTGGFDYGYTF.

This clonotype was seen a handful of times. This chain links TRBV24-1 with TRBJ2-3; D uncertain. This CDR3 region has 13 residues. Looked up from germline, CDR1 is KGHDR and CDR2 is SFDVKD. The V end lost 3 bases, the J end lost 7 bases, and 10 bases lay between the germline ends. CDR3 sequence reads: CATSDPYEYTQYF. Written as DNA, the CDR3 is TGTGCCACCAGTGATCCCTACGAGTATACGCAGTATTTT.

This clonotype has a handful of counts. This rearrangement joins TRBV6-6 to TRBJ1-2; TRBD1 agrees at 10 bases. The CDR3 runs to 16 residues. CDR1 and CDR2 (germline): MNHNY, SVGAGI (reference sequence). J gave up 0 bases and V 6 bases, and 7 bases lay outside the gene matches. The CDR3 here is CASRGQGVFSNYGYTF. The CDR3 DNA follows: TGTGCCAGCAGAGGACAGGGGGTGTTCTCTAACTATGGCTACACCTTC.

V gene TRBV27 combines with J gene TRBJ2-7; 9 bases map to TRBD1. The CDR3 covers 17 residues. The germline V gene has CDR1 MNHEY and CDR2 SMNVEV (reference sequence). After removal of 5 bases from V and 1 base from J, the junction contained 12 bases not matched to a gene. The CDR3 region is CASSPGGTGPISYEQYF. As DNA, the CDR3 is TGTGCCAGCAGTCCTGGGGGGACAGGGCCAATATCCTACGAGCAGTACTTC.

The genes are TRBV10-3 and TRBJ1-3, with D hard to call. Germline CDR1 ENHRY, CDR2 SYGVKD. The CDR3 consists of 15 residues. The germline V and J ends were trimmed by 7 bases and 0 bases, with 13 bases remaining between them. For the CDR3, the DNA is TGTGCCATCACCGGGGATGCAAGCTCTGGAAACACCATATATTTT. Encoded protein: CAITGDASSGNTIYF.